This TCR beta chain was observed in a study of metastatic and nonmetastatic thyroid tumors. About the research overall: Repertoire comparisons spanned blood and tumor or nodule tissue from malignant and benign thyroid patients.

The study's findings and limits: Reportedly, malignant thyroid tumors had significantly higher TCR beta diversity than benign nodules, in blood and tumor.

Trimming stripped 6 bases from V and 4 bases from J, with 15 bases between. Germline CDR1 LNHDA, CDR2 SQIVND (reference sequence). This CDR3 region has 14 residues. This clone rates as medium-sized (0.01 to 0.1%). Its antigen is currently unknown. TCRdb reprocessed the PCR reads using MiXCR. The repertoire has roughly 12,000 clones, more than 20% of them found once; the top ten carry approximately 15%. Before thyroid surgery, none of the patients had received any treatment. The gene calls are TRBV19 and TRBJ1-2, with a weak D call TRBD1 (5 bases). What was sequenced was adjacent normal tissue. This clonotype was obtained from a female donor with papillary thyroid cancer or a benign thyroid nodule (not recorded which). Some clones in this sample may be carry-over from other donors' samples. The CDR3 loop is CASSPLKTVYGYTF. In DNA, the CDR3 is TGTGCCAGTAGCCCTCTTAAGACAGTCTATGGCTACACCTTC.